This is a list of T cell receptor beta chains from one sample in a study of blood T cell repertoires in COVID-19. Sequencing was performed with immunoSEQ multiplex PCR; in TCRdb, only in-frame clones are kept and a portion is missing. The table lists about 240,000 clones, 85% to 90% of them singletons. Sequenced input: peripheral blood. The receptors here all came from a woman in her seventies with active or convalescent COVID-19. The CDR3 runs from the conserved cysteine through the conserved F or W. A D gene is named only where the DNA matches it firmly. Expanded clones get a size class; other rows say once, few or many, or leave the size out.

V gene,D gene,clone size,J gene,CDR3 protein,CDR3 DNA
TRBV6-2/TRBV6-3,.,.,TRBJ1-5,CASSSLSPNQPQHF,TGTGCCAGCAGTTCTCTATCCCCAAATCAGCCCCAGCATTTT
TRBV18,.,few,TRBJ1-2,CASSLRQDGYTF,TGTGCCAGCTCACTCCGACAGGATGGCTACACCTTC
TRBV5-6,TRBD1,few,TRBJ2-1,CASTFRVLGQGTYNEQFF,TGTGCCAGCACCTTCAGGGTCCTAGGACAGGGCACCTACAATGAGCAGTTCTTC
TRBV4-1,.,.,TRBJ2-1,CASSQGRGSGDEQFF,TGCGCCAGCAGCCAAGGACGGGGGTCCGGCGATGAGCAGTTCTTC
TRBV7-2,TRBD1,.,TRBJ2-5,CASSSGQGFETQYF,TGTGCCAGCAGTTCGGGACAGGGCTTTGAGACCCAGTACTTC
TRBV10-3,.,.,TRBJ1-5,CAISPTANNQPQHF,TGTGCCATCAGCCCGACAGCTAACAATCAGCCCCAGCATTTT
TRBV15,.,.,TRBJ2-5,CATSTFGVQGTQYF,TGTGCCACCAGCACTTTCGGGGTGCAAGGGACCCAGTACTTC
TRBV10-3,.,once,TRBJ1-1,CAISERGPSNTEAFF,TGTGCCATCAGTGAGAGAGGGCCGAGTAACACTGAAGCTTTCTTT
TRBV19,.,.,TRBJ1-1,CASSGRGGDTEAFF,TGTGCCAGTAGTGGGCGAGGGGGTGACACTGAAGCTTTCTTT
TRBV29-1,TRBD1,.,TRBJ1-1,CSALDRANTEAFF,TGCAGCGCCCTGGACAGGGCTAACACTGAAGCTTTCTTT
TRBV14,.,.,TRBJ1-1,CASSQARGAGTEAFF,TGTGCCAGCAGCCAAGCCCGGGGGGCGGGCACTGAAGCTTTCTTT
TRBV23-1,TRBD1,.,TRBJ1-1,CASSQAFGQGRCAEAFF,TGCGCCAGCAGTCAAGCGTTTGGACAGGGGAGATGCGCTGAAGCTTTCTTT
TRBV11-2,.,.,TRBJ1-6,CASSPQQGNSPLHF,TGTGCCAGCAGCCCCCAGCAGGGCAATTCACCCCTCCACTTT
TRBV3-1/TRBV3-2,TRBD1,.,TRBJ1-4,CASSTTGRQEKLFF,TGTGCCAGCAGTACGACAGGGAGGCAGGAAAAACTGTTTTTT
TRBV7-9,TRBD2,.,TRBJ2-3,CASSRGGLGLVSDTQYF,TGTGCCAGCAGCCGGGGGGGCCTGGGGTTGGTATCAGATACGCAGTATTTT
TRBV5-4,TRBD2,.,TRBJ2-1,CASSTRGGGNNEQFF,TGTGCCAGCAGCACCAGGGGCGGGGGGAACAATGAGCAGTTCTTC
TRBV7-9,TRBD2,.,TRBJ2-7,CASSPGLAVYEQYF,TGTGCCAGCAGCCCGGGACTAGCGGTATACGAGCAGTACTTC
TRBV6-5,.,.,TRBJ1-3,CASTGQTSSGNTIYF,TGTGCCAGCACCGGACAGACGAGCTCTGGAAACACCATATATTTT
TRBV6-5,.,.,TRBJ1-5,CASRPGQHSNQPQHF,TGTGCCAGCAGGCCCGGACAGCATAGCAATCAGCCCCAGCATTTT
TRBV19,.,.,TRBJ1-1,CASSIAPAGEAFF,.
TRBV29-1,.,few,TRBJ1-2,CSTDSGGGYTF,TGCAGCACGGACAGTGGAGGTGGCTACACCTTC
TRBV19,.,.,TRBJ1-4,CASSFQAGELFF,TGTGCCAGTAGTTTCCAAGCAGGGGAACTGTTTTTT
TRBV7-2,.,.,TRBJ2-7,CASSLRAGRSYEQYF,TGTGCCAGCAGCCTCAGGGCGGGGCGCTCCTACGAGCAGTACTTC
TRBV7-3,TRBD2,.,TRBJ2-2,CASSVSGTNLFTGELFF,TGTGCCAGCAGCGTATCTGGGACTAACCTTTTCACCGGGGAGCTGTTTTTT
TRBV10-1,.,.,TRBJ1-1,CASNASYEEKRAFF,TGCGCCAGCAACGCTTCCTACGAGGAGAAGAGGGCTTTCTTT
TRBV2,.,.,TRBJ1-1,CASLGAVTEAFF,TGTGCCAGCTTAGGGGCCGTAACTGAAGCTTTCTTT
TRBV6-5,TRBD2,.,TRBJ2-2,CASSSLAGGTGELFF,TGTGCCAGCAGTTCCCTAGCGGGGGGGACCGGGGAGCTGTTTTTT
TRBV19,.,.,TRBJ2-7,CASSNRVGSYEQYF,TGTGCCAGTAGTAACAGGGTGGGATCCTACGAGCAGTACTTC
TRBV6-5,.,few,TRBJ1-5,CASGTGLNQPQHF,TGTGCCAGCGGAACGGGGTTAAATCAGCCCCAGCATTTT
TRBV12-3/TRBV12-4,TRBD1,.,TRBJ1-3,CAISTGSGNTIYF,TGTGCCATCTCGACAGGGTCTGGAAACACCATATATTTT
TRBV6-5,TRBD2,.,TRBJ2-7,CASSYSGGGGEQYF,TGTGCCAGCAGTTACTCGGGCGGCGGGGGCGAGCAGTACTTC
TRBV5-4,.,.,TRBJ1-4,CATQLEATNEKLFF,TGTGCCACCCAGCTGGAGGCCACTAATGAAAAACTGTTTTTT
TRBV4-3,.,.,TRBJ1-5,CASSLSGGNQPQHF,TGCGCCAGCAGCCTGTCGGGGGGCAATCAGCCCCAGCATTTT
TRBV9,TRBD1,.,TRBJ1-6,CASSVGRGLNSPLHF,TGTGCCAGCAGCGTTGGCAGGGGGCTTAATTCACCCCTCCACTTT
TRBV5-6,.,.,TRBJ2-5,CASSKGGQTGTQYF,TGTGCCAGCAGCAAAGGAGGGCAAACAGGGACCCAGTACTTC
TRBV10-2,.,.,TRBJ1-1,CASCIGQISYEAFF,TGCGCCAGTTGCATTGGGCAGATATCATATGAAGCTTTCTTT
TRBV5-1,.,.,TRBJ2-1,CASSLETATYHNEQFF,TGCGCCAGCAGCTTGGAAACAGCAACTTACCACAATGAGCAGTTCTTC
TRBV4-2,TRBD2,.,TRBJ2-1,CASSQVAGSTINEQFF,TGTGCCAGCAGCCAAGTAGCGGGGTCCACAATCAATGAGCAGTTCTTC
TRBV3-1/TRBV3-2,.,.,TRBJ2-1,CASSHSTRSNEQFF,TGTGCCAGCAGCCACTCGACTAGAAGTAATGAGCAGTTCTTC